A single sample is the source of the 21 T cell receptor beta chains below, sequenced in a study of blood T cells in healthy people across ages. A second PCR of 7 to 11 cycles used a sample-barcoded 5' primer and a J-beta primer mix. Each CDR3 protein gets one entry after TCRdb re-called the 5' RACE reads with MiXCR. The sample has some 1.7 million distinct CDR3 sequences, 28% seen once. The sample consisted of blood. The receptors derive from a woman aged 25 to 39 in good health.

This clonotype was counted between two and nine times. In nucleotides, the CDR3 is TGTGCCAGCAGCTTCGGGGGCAAGAATTCACCCCTCCACTTT. Protein sequence: CASSFGGKNSPLHF. The rearrangement links TRBV7-2 to TRBJ1-6; the D gene is possibly TRBD1 (6 bases). This CDR3 region has 14 residues. Germline V gene sequence: CDR1 SGHTA, CDR2 FQGNSA. Trimming stripped 3 bases from V and 7 bases from J, with 10 bases between. Full variable domain (rest looked up from reference TRBV7-2 and TRBJ1-6): GAGVSQSPSNKVTEKGKDVELRCDPISGHTALYWYRQSLGQGLEFLIYFQGNSAPDKSGLPSDRFSAERTGGSVSTLTIQRTQQEDSAVYLCASSFGGKNSPLHFGNGTRLTVT.

This clonotype has a handful of counts. The rearrangement uses TRBV6-5 and TRBJ1-6; possible D gene TRBD1, 6 bases. V was trimmed by 5 bases and J by 11 bases, leaving 16 bases between them. The CDR3 loop spans 14 amino acids. Germline V gene sequence: CDR1 MNHEY, CDR2 SVGAGI. This CDR3 reads CASSLRGQGTPLHF. The DNA for the CDR3 is TGTGCCAGCAGTCTTCGGGGCCAGGGGACACCCCTCCACTTT.

This clonotype was seen a few times. This sequence joins TRBV11-2 and TRBJ2-1; D may be TRBD1 (6 bases). V lost 5 bases and J 0 bases, leaving 20 bases between the germline ends. The CDR3 spans 18 residues. The germline V gene encodes CDR1 SGHAT and CDR2 FQNNGV. The CDR3 spells CASSPILRTASSYNEQFF. As DNA, the CDR3 is TGTGCCAGCAGCCCCATCTTGAGGACAGCCTCCTCCTACAATGAGCAGTTCTTC.

The CDR3 nucleotides are TGTGCCTGGAGTGAACGGGGTTTGAGGTACACCTTC. Protein: CAWSERGLRYTF. The chain recombines TRBV30 with TRBJ1-2; D call uncertain. V was shortened by 1 base and J by 11 bases, with 14 bases between the two germline ends. CDR3 length: 12 residues. In germline, CDR1 is GTSNPN, CDR2 SVGIG (reference sequence).

Comment on this clonotype: A much larger clone differs from this one at a single base, so this may be a read error. V usage is TRBV5-1 and J usage is TRBJ2-3; TRBD1 aligns across 7 bases. CDR3 size: 15 residues. CDR1 SGHRS and CDR2 YFSETQ come from the germline V gene. The CDR3 spells CASSYGTASTDTPYF. For the CDR3, the DNA is TGCGCCAGCAGCTACGGGACAGCTAGCACAGATACGCCGTATTTT.

In its sample, this clonotype was seen a few times. This rearrangement joins TRBV18 to TRBJ1-2; D ambiguous. V lost 2 bases to trimming and J lost 4 bases, with 11 bases between them. The V gene's germline CDR1 is KGHSH and CDR2 LQKENI. The CDR3 length is 14 residues. The CDR3 region is CASSPMEQIYGYTF. CDR3 bases: TGTGCCAGCTCACCAATGGAACAGATCTATGGCTACACCTTC.

A remark on this clonotype: An end of the junction does not agree with germline; a read error may underlie this. The genes are TRBV2 and TRBJ2-3; weak D call: TRBD2 (5 bases). CDR3 size: 14 residues. Germline loops: CDR1 SNHLY, CDR2 FYNNEI. CDR3 residues: CAGRSGKLTDTQYF. Written as DNA, the CDR3 is TGTGCCGGCAGGTCGGGGAAATTGACAGATACGCAGTATTTT.

This clonotype occurred a few times. V usage is TRBV5-6 and J usage is TRBJ2-3, with 9 nucleotides matching TRBD2. The germline V gene has CDR1 SGHDT and CDR2 YYEEEE. This CDR3 contains 15 residues. The V gene end was trimmed by 4 bases and the J gene end by 8 bases; junction bases not matched to a gene: 11. The CDR3 spells CASSPRPSGKGTQYF. For the CDR3, the DNA is TGTGCCAGCAGCCCCAGGCCTAGCGGGAAGGGTACGCAGTATTTT.

This clonotype was observed many times. The junction differs from germline at one of its ends, possibly a read error. The rearrangement uses TRBV5-1 and TRBJ2-5; D unresolved. The CDR3 length is 12 residues. Germline CDR1 and CDR2: SGHRS and YFSETQ. The CDR3 nucleotides read TGTGCCAGCAGCTTAAGCGACGAGACCCAGTACTTC. Translating gives CASSLSDETQYF.

The rearrangement uses TRBV6-1 and TRBJ1-4, with D perhaps TRBD1 (6 bases). The CDR3 spans 16 residues. Germline CDR1 is MNHNS and CDR2 is SASEGT. V was cut by 2 bases and J by 5 bases, with 15 bases left in between. In DNA form, the CDR3 reads TGTGCCAGCAGTGAAAGGGGGGGAAGAGGGAATGAAAAACTGTTTTTT. This codes for CASSERGGRGNEKLFF.

As concerns this clonotype: A much larger clone lies one base from this, so it may be a read error. The V call is TRBV10-3, the J call TRBJ2-5, with D unclear. The DNA matches TRBJ2-1 better at its end, which makes the J call doubtful. Germline loops: CDR1 ENHRY, CDR2 SYGVKD. The CDR3 totals 13 residues. This chain's CDR3 is CAIRTDGQETQFF. The CDR3 region has the DNA TGTGCCATCAGGACGGACGGCCAAGAGACCCAGTTCTTC.

The chain recombines TRBV18 with TRBJ1-5; 7 bases align to TRBD1. This CDR3 spans 16 amino acids. J was trimmed by 2 bases and V by 6 bases; bases with no gene match: 10. From germline, CDR1 is KGHSH and CDR2 LQKENI. The chain's CDR3 is CASSLFDRVGNQPQHF. The DNA of the CDR3 is TGTGCCAGCTCCCTTTTCGACAGGGTGGGCAATCAGCCCCAGCATTTT.

About this clonotype itself: The junction does not match germline at one end; this may be a read error. The chain employs TRBV29-1 and TRBJ2-1; D remains ambiguous. Germline CDR1 is SQVTM and CDR2 is ANQGSEA. The CDR3 has 13 residues. The CDR3 reads CSGRPDAYNGQFF. The CDR3 DNA sequence: TGCAGCGGCCGACCAGACGCCTACAATGGGCAGTTCTTC.

This clonotype was observed at least ten times. This sequence joins TRBV5-6 and TRBJ2-1; 9 bases are shared with TRBD1. The CDR3 runs 15 residues. The germline CDR1 and CDR2 sequences are SGHDT and YYEEEE. V shed 7 bases, J shed 2 bases, and the junction held 7 bases outside the gene matches. CDR3 region: CASGTRDRAYNEQFF. The DNA of the CDR3 is TGTGCCAGCGGTACCCGGGACAGGGCCTACAATGAGCAGTTCTTC.

To note about this clonotype: A much larger clonotype is one base distant, so this may be a read error. The V and J genes are TRBV7-2 and TRBJ1-5; D is possibly TRBD1 (5 bases). Germline lookup yields CDR1 SGHTA and CDR2 FQGNSA. This CDR3 spans 14 amino acids. The germline V and J ends were trimmed by 6 bases and 4 bases, with 13 bases remaining between them. The CDR3 DNA follows: TGTGCCAGCAGGAGCGGCCGGACAAATCAGCCCCAGCATTTT. It codes for CASRSGRTNQPQHF. Drawing the rest from reference TRBV7-2 and TRBJ1-5, the complete variable domain is GAGVSQSPSNKVTEKGKDVELRCDPISGHTALYWYRQSLGQGLEFLIYFQGNSAPDKSGLPSDRFSAERTGGSVSTLTIQRTQQEDSAVYLCASRSGRTNQPQHFGDGTRLSIL.

On this clonotype itself: With a much larger clone just one base away, this may be a read error. J is TRBJ2-3 and V is TRBV28; unclear D gene. CDR3 length: 14 amino acids. CDR1 and CDR2 (germline): MDHEN, SYDVKM. The CDR3 sequence is CTSSGTSTRYTQYF. CDR3 coding DNA: TGTACCAGCAGTGGCACCTCCACCAGGTATACGCAGTATTTT.

The J gene is TRBJ1-2, the V gene TRBV18, with D perhaps TRBD1 (5 bases). This CDR3 comprises 13 residues. CDR1 is KGHSH, CDR2 LQKENI, per germline. V lost 3 bases, J lost 4 bases, and 9 bases lay in between. The CDR3 DNA is TGTGCCAGCTCACCGGGACGGATCTATGGCTACACCTTC. Encoded protein: CASSPGRIYGYTF.

This clonotype was seen only a few times. This sequence joins TRBV15 and TRBJ2-3; TRBD2 agrees at 7 bases. The CDR3 runs 14 residues. V lost 3 bases and J lost 4; bases outside the gene matches: 4. Germline CDR1 reads LNHNV; CDR2 reads YYDKDF (reference sequence). This CDR3 reads CATSSGGTADTQYF. The CDR3 DNA reads TGTGCCACCAGCAGCGGGGGGACGGCAGATACGCAGTATTTT.

This clonotype was observed at least ten times. V usage is TRBV28 and J usage is TRBJ2-7; TRBD1 or TRBD2 may be the D gene (5 bases each). The CDR3 is made up of 14 amino acids. Germline CDR1 and CDR2: MDHEN and SYDVKM. Trimming cost V 8 bases and J 0 bases, with 14 bases left between them. Here the CDR3 reads CASGTRGASYEQYF. The DNA for the CDR3 is TGTGCCAGCGGTACTAGAGGGGCCTCCTACGAGCAGTACTTC.

The chain recombines TRBV4-2 with TRBJ1-5, with unresolved D. Germline V CDR1 and CDR2: LGHNA, YNFKEQ. This CDR3 spans 14 amino acids. Trimming pared 0 bases from V and 3 bases from J, leaving 6 bases between. The CDR3 sequence: CASSQDRVNQPQHF. CDR3 bases: TGTGCCAGCAGCCAAGATAGGGTCAATCAGCCCCAGCATTTT.

The chain links TRBV2 to TRBJ2-5; D gene ambiguous. Germline V gene sequence: CDR1 SNHLY, CDR2 FYNNEI. V lost 6 bases to trimming and J lost 5 bases, with 7 bases between them. This CDR3 spans 11 amino acids. CDR3 sequence: CASRDAETQYF. Here the CDR3 DNA reads TGTGCCAGCAGGGACGCGGAGACCCAGTACTTC.